This T cell receptor beta chain stems from a study of blood T cell repertoires in COVID-19. Study background: The United States, Italy and Spain provided the acute and convalescent COVID-19 samples. In each case, the material was cDNA or gDNA derived from T cells, B-cell-depleted T cells, or PBMCs.

In the study's own analysis: The authors estimated nucleated cell counts from reference gene primer amplification. Repertoires were generated with immunoSEQ multiplex PCR, while TCRdb's copy carries only in-frame clones and drops some. The D gene and trimming were derived from the DNA, and the V and J assignments and clone size from that table. The repertoire holds a few hundred thousand clones, with 75% to 85% as singletons. The CDR3 has 12 residues. The germline V gene encodes CDR1 SQVTM and CDR2 ANQGSEA. V gave up 8 bases and J gave up 4 bases, with 11 bases separating them. The source material was peripheral blood. This rearrangement joins TRBV29-1 to TRBJ1-4; D is unclear. This TCR was sampled from a human donor in a cohort sampled during active COVID-19. The CDR3 loop reads CSWRQDNEKLFF. As DNA, the CDR3 is TGCAGCTGGCGCCAGGATAATGAAAAACTGTTTTTT.